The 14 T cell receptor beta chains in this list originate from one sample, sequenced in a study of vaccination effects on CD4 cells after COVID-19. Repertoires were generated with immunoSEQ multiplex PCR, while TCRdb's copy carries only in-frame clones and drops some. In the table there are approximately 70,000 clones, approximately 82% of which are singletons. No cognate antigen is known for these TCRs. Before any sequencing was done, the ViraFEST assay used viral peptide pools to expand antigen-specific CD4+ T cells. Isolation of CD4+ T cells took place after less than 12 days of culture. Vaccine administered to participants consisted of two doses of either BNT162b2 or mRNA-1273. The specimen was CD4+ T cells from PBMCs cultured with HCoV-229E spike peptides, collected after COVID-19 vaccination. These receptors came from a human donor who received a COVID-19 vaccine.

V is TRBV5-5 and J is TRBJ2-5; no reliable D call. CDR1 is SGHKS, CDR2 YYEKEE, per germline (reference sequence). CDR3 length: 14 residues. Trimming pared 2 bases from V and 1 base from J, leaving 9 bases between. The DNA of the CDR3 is TGTGCCAGCAGCTTTCAAACCAGCCAAGAGACCCAGTACTTC. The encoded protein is CASSFQTSQETQYF.

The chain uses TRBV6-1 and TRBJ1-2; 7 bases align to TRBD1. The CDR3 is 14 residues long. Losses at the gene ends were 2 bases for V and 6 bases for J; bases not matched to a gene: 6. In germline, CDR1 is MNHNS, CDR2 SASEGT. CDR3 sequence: CASSELMTGNGYTF. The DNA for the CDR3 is TGTGCCAGCAGTGAATTGATGACAGGGAATGGCTACACCTTC.

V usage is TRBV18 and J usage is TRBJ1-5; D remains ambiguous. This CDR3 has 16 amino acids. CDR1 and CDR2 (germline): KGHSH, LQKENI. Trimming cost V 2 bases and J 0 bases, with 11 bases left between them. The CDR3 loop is CASSPEGPYSNQPQHF. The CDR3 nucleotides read TGTGCCAGCTCACCAGAGGGCCCCTATAGCAATCAGCCCCAGCATTTT.

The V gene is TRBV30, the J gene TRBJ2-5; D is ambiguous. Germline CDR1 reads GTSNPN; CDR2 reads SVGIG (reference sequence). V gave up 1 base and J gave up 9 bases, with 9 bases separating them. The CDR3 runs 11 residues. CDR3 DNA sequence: TGTGCCTGGAGTGATCCGCAGGCCCAGTACTTC. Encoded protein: CAWSDPQAQYF.

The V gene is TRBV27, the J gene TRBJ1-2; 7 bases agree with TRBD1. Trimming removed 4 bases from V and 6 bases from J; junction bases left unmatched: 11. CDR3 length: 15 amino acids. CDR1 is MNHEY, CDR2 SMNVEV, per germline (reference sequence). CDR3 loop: CASSSRQGVFDGYTF. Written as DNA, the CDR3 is TGTGCCAGCAGTTCCCGACAGGGCGTTTTTGATGGCTACACCTTC.

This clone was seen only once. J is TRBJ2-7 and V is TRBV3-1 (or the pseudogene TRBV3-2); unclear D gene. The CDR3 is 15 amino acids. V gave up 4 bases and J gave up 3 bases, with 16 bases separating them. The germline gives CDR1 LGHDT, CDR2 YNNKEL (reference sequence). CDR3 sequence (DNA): TGTGCCAGCAGCCTAACACCGGTTCCCCACTACGAGCAGTACGTC. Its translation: CASSLTPVPHYEQYV.

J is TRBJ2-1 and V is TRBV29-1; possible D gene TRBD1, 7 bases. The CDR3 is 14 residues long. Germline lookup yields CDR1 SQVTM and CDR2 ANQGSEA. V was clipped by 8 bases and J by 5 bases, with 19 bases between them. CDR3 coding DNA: TGCAGCTCTAGGGGGGACAGTGGCGACAATGAGCAGTTCTTC. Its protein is CSSRGDSGDNEQFF.

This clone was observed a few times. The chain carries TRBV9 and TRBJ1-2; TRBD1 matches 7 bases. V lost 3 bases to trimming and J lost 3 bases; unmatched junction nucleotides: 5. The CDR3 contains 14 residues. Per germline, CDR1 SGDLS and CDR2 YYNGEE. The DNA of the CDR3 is TGTGCCAGCAGCGCAAGGACAGGCTACTATGGCTACACCTTC. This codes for CASSARTGYYGYTF. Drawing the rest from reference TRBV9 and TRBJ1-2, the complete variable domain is DSGVTQTPKHLITATGQRVTLRCSPRSGDLSVYWYQQSLDQGLQFLIQYYNGEERAKGNILERFSAQQFPDLHSELNLSSLELGDSALYFCASSARTGYYGYTFGSGTRLTVV.

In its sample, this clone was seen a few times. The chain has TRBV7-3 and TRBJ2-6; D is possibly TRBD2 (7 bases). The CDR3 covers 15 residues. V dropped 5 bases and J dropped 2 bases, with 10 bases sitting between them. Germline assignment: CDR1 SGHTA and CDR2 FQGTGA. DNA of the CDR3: TGTGCCAGCAGCGAGGGGGGGCCTGGGGCCAACGTCCTGACTTTC. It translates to CASSEGGPGANVLTF.

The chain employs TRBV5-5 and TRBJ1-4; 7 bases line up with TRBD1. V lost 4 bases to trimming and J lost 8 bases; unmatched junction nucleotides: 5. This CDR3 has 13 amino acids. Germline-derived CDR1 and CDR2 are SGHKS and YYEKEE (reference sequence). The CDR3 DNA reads TGTGCCAGCAGCCGCGGGACAGTCGAAAAACTGTTTTTT. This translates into CASSRGTVEKLFF.

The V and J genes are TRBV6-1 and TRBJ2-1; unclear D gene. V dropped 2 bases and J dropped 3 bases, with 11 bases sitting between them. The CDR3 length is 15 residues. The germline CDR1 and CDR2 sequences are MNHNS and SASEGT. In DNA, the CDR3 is TGTGCCAGCAGTGAACTGCCACTAAGCTACAATGAGCAGTTCTTC. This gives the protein CASSELPLSYNEQFF.

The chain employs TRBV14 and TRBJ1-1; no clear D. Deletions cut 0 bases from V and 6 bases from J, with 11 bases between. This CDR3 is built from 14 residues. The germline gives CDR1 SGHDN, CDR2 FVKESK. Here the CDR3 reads CASSQDGSRAEAFF. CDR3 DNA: TGTGCCAGCAGCCAAGATGGAAGTAGGGCTGAAGCTTTCTTT.

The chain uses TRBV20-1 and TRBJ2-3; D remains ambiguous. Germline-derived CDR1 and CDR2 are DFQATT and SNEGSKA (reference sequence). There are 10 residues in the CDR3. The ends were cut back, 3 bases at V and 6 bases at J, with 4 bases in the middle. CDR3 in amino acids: CSARGDTQYF. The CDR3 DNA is TGCAGTGCTAGGGGGGATACGCAGTATTTT.

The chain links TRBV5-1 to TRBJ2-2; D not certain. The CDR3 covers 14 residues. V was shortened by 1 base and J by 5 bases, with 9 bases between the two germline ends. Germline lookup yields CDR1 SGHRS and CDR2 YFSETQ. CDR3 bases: TGCGCCAGCAGCTTGACGGCACCTACCGGGGAGCTGTTTTTT. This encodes CASSLTAPTGELFF.